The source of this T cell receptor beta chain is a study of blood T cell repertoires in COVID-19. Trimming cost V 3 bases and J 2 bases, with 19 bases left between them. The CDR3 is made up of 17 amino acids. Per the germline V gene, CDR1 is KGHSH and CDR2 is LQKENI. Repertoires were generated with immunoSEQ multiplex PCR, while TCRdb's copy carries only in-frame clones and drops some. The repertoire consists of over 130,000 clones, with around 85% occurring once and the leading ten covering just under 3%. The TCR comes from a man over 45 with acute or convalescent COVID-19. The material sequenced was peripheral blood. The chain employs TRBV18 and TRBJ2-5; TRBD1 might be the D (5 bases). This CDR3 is CASSPQESTAGQETQYF. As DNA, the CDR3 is TGTGCCAGCTCACCCCAAGAGTCGACTGCAGGGCAAGAGACCCAGTACTTC.